This T cell receptor (beta chain) emerged from a study of beta chain features in type 1 diabetes. Findings and limits, study-wide: The study found fewer insertions and more deletions at VDJ junctions in type 1 diabetes patients. Sequencing used cDNA, and cells with high TCR expression could therefore be over-represented. All four CD4+ subsets from Type 1 diabetes patients carried moderately but significantly shorter TCRB CDR3s.

Every bit of the isolated RNA underwent reverse transcription, so sequencing read expressed TCRB transcripts. Clones were read by immunoSEQ multiplex PCR, and TCRdb kept only the in-frame ones, dropping some. The repertoire has hundreds of thousands of clones, 13% of them found once; the top ten carry approximately 0.021%. This clone was counted between two and nine times. Its target is not known. The sample carries other DNA sequences with the same CDR3. V dropped 4 bases and J dropped 3; count of bases not matched to a gene: 1. Germline V gives CDR1 SNHLY, CDR2 FYNNEI. The CDR3 runs to 14 residues. The specimen sequenced was naive CD4+ T cells from blood. V and J are TRBV2 and TRBJ1-5; 9 nucleotides line up with TRBD1. This clonotype was obtained from a man between 18 and 29 years old with type 1 diabetes. As DNA, the CDR3 is TGTGCCAGCAGTGGGACAGGGGACAATCAGCCCCAGCATTTT. The encoded protein is CASSGTGDNQPQHF.